The rows below give T cell receptor beta chains drawn from one sample of a study of read filtering for tumor transcriptome and immune sequencing. MiXCR, applied by TCRdb to the reads, yields one record per CDR3 protein. The table has around 50,000 distinct CDR3 sequences, 20% to 25% seen once. Sequenced input: a population of CD138-negative cells sorted from bone marrow. Receptors originate from a donor aged 40 or over with multiple myeloma. The CDR3 runs from the conserved cysteine through the conserved F or W. D genes are given only for firm matches. Size tells how often a clone was seen (once, few, many) or the class of an expanded clone, and some rows leave it out.

>-|TRBV5-1|many|TRBJ2-2
TGCGCCAGCAGCTTGGCCCAGGGAGGCCTCGGGGAGCTGTTTTTT
CASSLAQGGLGELFF
>TRBD2|TRBV24-1|few|TRBJ2-1
TGTGCCACCAGTGACCGGACTAGCGGGGGGCTTGGGGATGAGCAGTTCTTC
CATSDRTSGGLGDEQFF
>-|TRBV29-1|many|TRBJ2-5
TGCAGCGCGGGACAACCGCAAGAGACCCAGTACTTC
CSAGQPQETQYF
>TRBD2|TRBV10-3|many|TRBJ2-2
TGTGCCTCGCGAGGGACTAGCGGGAGAGGGACCGGGGAGCTGTTTTTT
CASRGTSGRGTGELFF
>-|TRBV20-1|many|TRBJ1-5
TGCAGTGCTATCTCCGGGTGGGGCGGGAATCAGCCCCAGCATTTT
CSAISGWGGNQPQHF
>-|TRBV20-1|many|TRBJ1-5
TGCAGTGCTCCCGGGGGAACGAGGCAGCCCCAGCATTTT
CSAPGGTRQPQHF
>TRBD2|TRBV6-2/TRBV6-3|many|TRBJ2-3
TGTGCCGTCGAGCGGGGGGGCACAGATACGCAGTATTTT
CAVERGGTDTQYF
>-|TRBV20-1|many|TRBJ1-1
TGCAGTGCCCCCCTCGGGGGCGATAACACTGAAGCTTTCTTT
CSAPLGGDNTEAFF
>-|TRBV4-2|few|TRBJ1-2
TGTGCCAGCAGCCAAGATTTTGGACAGAACTATGGCTACACCTTC
CASSQDFGQNYGYTF
>TRBD2|TRBV7-3|many|TRBJ2-3
TGTGCCAGCAGCTACGGACTAGCGGGGGACACAGATACGCAGTATTTT
CASSYGLAGDTDTQYF
>-|TRBV7-9|once|TRBJ2-5
TGTGCCAGCAGTTTTGACCGGGGGGAGACCCAGTACTTC
CASSFDRGETQYF
>-|TRBV4-1|-|TRBJ2-3
TGCGCCAGCAGCCAAGCCCTGGGCCACGATACGCAGTATTTT
CASSQALGHDTQYF
>-|TRBV18|many|TRBJ1-2
TGTGCCAGCTCACCACCCCAGGGAAGCTATGGCTACACCTTC
CASSPPQGSYGYTF
>TRBD1|TRBV13|medium-sized|TRBJ2-2
TGTGCCAGCACCGTCGGGATGCAGGGGGCGCTCAGCGACACCGGGGAGCTGTTTTTT
CASTVGMQGALSDTGELFF
>-|TRBV5-1|many|TRBJ2-7
TGCGCCAGCAGCTGGGGGGGGGCCGTCTCCGCCGAGCAGTACTTC
CASSWGGAVSAEQYF
>TRBD2|TRBV9|many|TRBJ2-3
TGTGCCAGCAGCGTACGGACTAGCGGGAACACAGATACGCAGTATTTT
CASSVRTSGNTDTQYF
>TRBD2|TRBV7-9|few|TRBJ2-5
TGTGCCAGCAGCTTAGGGGTGTTGGGGACTAGCGATAAGAGCCCGGAGACCCAGTACTTC
CASSLGVLGTSDKSPETQYF
>TRBD2|TRBV24-1|many|TRBJ2-3
TGTGCCACCAGTGATCCCTTACAACTAGCGGGAGCAGATACGCAGTATTTT
CATSDPLQLAGADTQYF
>TRBD1|TRBV18|many|TRBJ2-3
TGTGCCAGCTCACCAGGGACAGGGGACACAGATACGCAGTATTTT
CASSPGTGDTDTQYF
>-|TRBV6-1|many|TRBJ2-3
TGTGCCAGCAGTACAGGTTGGGATACGCAGTATTTT
CASSTGWDTQYF
>-|TRBV28|-|TRBJ1-5
TGTGCCAGCAGTTTATTACAACCGTGGGGGAATCAGCCCCAGCATTTT
CASSLLQPWGNQPQHF
>-|TRBV2|many|TRBJ2-3
TGTGCCAGCAGGGGGAGTTGGGCGCAGTATTTT
CASRGSWAQYF